These T cell receptor beta chains were read from a single sample in a study of blood T cell repertoires in COVID-19. Here immunoSEQ multiplex PCR was the method, and the copy in TCRdb shows in-frame clones only, minus some. This table holds approximately 150,000 clones, around 89% found once. The sample was peripheral blood. These TCRs come from a man in his fifties or sixties with active or convalescent COVID-19. The CDR3 runs from the conserved cysteine through the conserved F or W. The size field is filled for only some rows; it gives once, few, many or a size class.

CDR3aa,abundance,v_gene,j_gene
CASSVADSPSETQYF,.,TRBV9,TRBJ2-5
CASGVVGLTYEQYF,.,TRBV12-5,TRBJ2-7
CASARSHEQYF,.,TRBV6-6,TRBJ2-7
CASSTPQIGNEKLFF,.,TRBV19,TRBJ1-4
CSVEAGQGALGYGYTF,.,TRBV29-1,TRBJ1-2
CASKGTSGRGRTTDTQYF,.,TRBV27,TRBJ2-3
CATSEQGRNQPQHF,once,TRBV24-1,TRBJ1-5
CASSMDRGSEAFF,few,TRBV19,TRBJ1-1
CASSNLGTPGGEQFF,.,TRBV6-6,TRBJ2-1
CASSYSAGSNTEAFF,.,TRBV6-5,TRBJ1-1
CASSIPGFGYTF,.,TRBV19,TRBJ1-2
CATRRDSSNQPQHF,once,TRBV15,TRBJ1-5
CASTARKGQGVQPQHF,.,TRBV19,TRBJ1-5
CASTFQVNTEAFF,.,TRBV12-3/TRBV12-4,TRBJ1-1
CASGLWQGLNSPLHF,.,TRBV12-5,TRBJ1-6
CASSTRYEKLFF,.,TRBV19,TRBJ1-4
CASTRTENTEAFF,.,TRBV6-5,TRBJ1-1
CAISRTGWGSEQYF,.,TRBV10-3,TRBJ2-7
CASPRGGSSYEQYF,.,TRBV27,TRBJ2-7
CASSPLTGDITEAFF,.,TRBV5-6,TRBJ1-1
CASSEKGWEAFF,few,TRBV6-1,TRBJ1-1
CASSTRTGGFVGYTF,few,TRBV7-9,TRBJ1-2
CAISHSDTQYF,.,TRBV12-3/TRBV12-4,TRBJ2-3
CASSVSRGLDTQYF,.,TRBV27,TRBJ2-3
CASGLVFGQSNYGYTF,.,TRBV12-5,TRBJ1-2
CASSLSGTAFYGYTF,.,TRBV7-9,TRBJ1-2
CASSLFQGNTGELFF,few,TRBV5-1,TRBJ2-2
CASSEREKETQYF,once,TRBV19,TRBJ2-5
CASSLTGTTTGELFF,.,TRBV5-1,TRBJ2-2